This T cell receptor beta chain was sequenced in a study of technical replicates of blood from four donors. Of note for this clone: A junction boundary mismatches the germline segment, possibly from a read error.

Here immunoSEQ multiplex PCR was the method, and the copy in TCRdb shows in-frame clones only, minus some. The table lists 60,000 to 95,000 clones, 90% to 95% of them singletons. CDR1 LNHDA and CDR2 SQIVND come from the germline V gene (reference sequence). The CDR3 totals 18 residues. The sample taken for sequencing was T cells isolated from PBMCs. The rearrangement links TRBV19 to TRBJ1-2, with TRBD1 identical over 8 bases. The origin of this receptor is a human donor in good health. Some clones in this sample may be carry-over from other donors' samples. The CDR3 DNA follows: TGTGCCAGTAGTCTAGAAGACAGGGGTAGGAGGACTAACTATGGCTACACCTTC. It is translated as CASSLEDRGRRTNYGYTF.